This T cell receptor (beta chain) was recovered during a study of T cell repertoires in cytomegalovirus infection. As regards this clonotype: Antigen: not known.

MiXCR, applied by TCRdb to the reads, yields one record per CDR3 protein. The data contain 900,000 to 950,000 distinct CDR3 sequences, around 29% of them seen just once; the ten biggest clones take up 11% to 15%. The CDR3 is 15 residues long. V lost 5 bases to trimming and J lost 6 bases; unmatched junction nucleotides: 12. Germline loops: CDR1 MNHEY, CDR2 SMNVEV (reference sequence). This specimen consisted of cultured CD8+ T cells from PBMCs, obtained from culture after CMV antigen stimulation. The J gene is TRBJ1-1, the V gene TRBV27; 7 bases agree with TRBD1. This TCR was sampled from a human donor in good health (CMV status not recorded). Some clones in this sample may be carry-over from other donors' samples. The CDR3 bases are TGTGCCAGCAGTCCCGAACAGGGGCGAAGGGCTGAAGCTTTCTTT. Translating it yields CASSPEQGRRAEAFF.